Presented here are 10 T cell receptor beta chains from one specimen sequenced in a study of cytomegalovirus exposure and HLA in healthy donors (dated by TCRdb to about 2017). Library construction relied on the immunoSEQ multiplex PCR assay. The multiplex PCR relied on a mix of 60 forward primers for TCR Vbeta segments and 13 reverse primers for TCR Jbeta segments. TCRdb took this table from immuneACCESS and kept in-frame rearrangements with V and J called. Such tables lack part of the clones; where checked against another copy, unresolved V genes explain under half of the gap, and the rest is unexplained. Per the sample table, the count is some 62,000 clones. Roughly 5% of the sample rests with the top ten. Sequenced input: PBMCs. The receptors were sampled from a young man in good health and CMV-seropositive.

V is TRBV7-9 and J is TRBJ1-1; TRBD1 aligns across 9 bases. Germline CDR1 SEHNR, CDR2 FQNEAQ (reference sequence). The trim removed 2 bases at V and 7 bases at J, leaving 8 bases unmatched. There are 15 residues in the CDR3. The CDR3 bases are TGTGCCAGCAGCTTAATTGGACAGGGACAGGGTGAAGCTTTCTTT. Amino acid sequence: CASSLIGQGQGEAFF.

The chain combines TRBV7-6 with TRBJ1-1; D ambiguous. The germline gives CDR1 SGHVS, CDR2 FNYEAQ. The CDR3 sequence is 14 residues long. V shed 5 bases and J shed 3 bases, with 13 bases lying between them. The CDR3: CASSPPSYHTEAFF. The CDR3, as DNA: TGTGCCAGCAGCCCGCCGTCCTATCACACTGAAGCTTTCTTT.

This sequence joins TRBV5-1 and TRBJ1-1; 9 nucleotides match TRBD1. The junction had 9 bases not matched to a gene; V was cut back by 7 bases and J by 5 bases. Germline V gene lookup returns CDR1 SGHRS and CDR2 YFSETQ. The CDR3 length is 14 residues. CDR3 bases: TGCGCCAGCCAAGACCTACAGGGGGCAACTGAAGCTTTCTTT. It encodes CASQDLQGATEAFF.

The CDR3, as DNA: TGTGCCAGTAGTATATCTGGACGAGCGGTGAATTCACCCCTCCACTTT. Protein: CASSISGRAVNSPLHF. The V gene is TRBV19, the J gene TRBJ1-6; D gene uncertain. Trimming left V 2 bases short and J 7 bases short, with 15 bases between. The germline CDR1 and CDR2 sequences are LNHDA and SQIVND (reference sequence). The CDR3 sequence is 16 residues long.

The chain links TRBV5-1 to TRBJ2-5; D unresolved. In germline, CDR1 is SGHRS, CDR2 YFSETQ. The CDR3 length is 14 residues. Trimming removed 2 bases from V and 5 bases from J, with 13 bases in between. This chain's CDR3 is CASSLGPGWETQYF. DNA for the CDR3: TGCGCCAGCAGCTTAGGCCCAGGATGGGAGACCCAGTACTTC.

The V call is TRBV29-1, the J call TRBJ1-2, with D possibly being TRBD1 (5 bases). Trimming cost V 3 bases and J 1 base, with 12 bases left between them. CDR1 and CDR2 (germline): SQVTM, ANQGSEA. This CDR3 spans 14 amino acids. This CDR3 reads CSVDSWGLNYGYTF. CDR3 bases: TGCAGCGTTGATTCCTGGGGCCTTAACTATGGCTACACCTTC.

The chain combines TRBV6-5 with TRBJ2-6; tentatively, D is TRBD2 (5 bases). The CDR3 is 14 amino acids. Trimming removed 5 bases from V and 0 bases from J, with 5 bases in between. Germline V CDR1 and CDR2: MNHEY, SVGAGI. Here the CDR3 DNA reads TGTGCCAGCAGTGGGAGCTCTGGGGCCAACGTCCTGACTTTC. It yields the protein CASSGSSGANVLTF.

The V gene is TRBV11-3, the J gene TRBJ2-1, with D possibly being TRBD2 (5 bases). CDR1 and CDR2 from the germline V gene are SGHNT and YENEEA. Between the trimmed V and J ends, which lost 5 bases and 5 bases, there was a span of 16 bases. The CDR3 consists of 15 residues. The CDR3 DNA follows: TGTGCCAGCAGCCCGAGGGAAAGCTTAGACAATGAGCAGTTCTTC. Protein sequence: CASSPRESLDNEQFF.

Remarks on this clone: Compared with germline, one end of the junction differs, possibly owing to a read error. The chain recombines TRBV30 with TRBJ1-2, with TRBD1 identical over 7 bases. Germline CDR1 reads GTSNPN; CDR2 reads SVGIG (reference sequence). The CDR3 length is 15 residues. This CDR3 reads CAGSVLGGALGGYTF. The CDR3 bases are TGTGCCGGGAGTGTACTAGGGGGCGCGCTGGGTGGCTACACCTTC.

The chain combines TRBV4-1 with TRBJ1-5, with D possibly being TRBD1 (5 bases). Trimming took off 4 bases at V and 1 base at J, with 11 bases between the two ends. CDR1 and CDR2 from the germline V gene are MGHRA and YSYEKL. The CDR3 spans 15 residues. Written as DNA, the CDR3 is TGCGCCAGCAGCCTCCAGCGGGACAGCAATCAGCCCCAGCATTTT. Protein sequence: CASSLQRDSNQPQHF.